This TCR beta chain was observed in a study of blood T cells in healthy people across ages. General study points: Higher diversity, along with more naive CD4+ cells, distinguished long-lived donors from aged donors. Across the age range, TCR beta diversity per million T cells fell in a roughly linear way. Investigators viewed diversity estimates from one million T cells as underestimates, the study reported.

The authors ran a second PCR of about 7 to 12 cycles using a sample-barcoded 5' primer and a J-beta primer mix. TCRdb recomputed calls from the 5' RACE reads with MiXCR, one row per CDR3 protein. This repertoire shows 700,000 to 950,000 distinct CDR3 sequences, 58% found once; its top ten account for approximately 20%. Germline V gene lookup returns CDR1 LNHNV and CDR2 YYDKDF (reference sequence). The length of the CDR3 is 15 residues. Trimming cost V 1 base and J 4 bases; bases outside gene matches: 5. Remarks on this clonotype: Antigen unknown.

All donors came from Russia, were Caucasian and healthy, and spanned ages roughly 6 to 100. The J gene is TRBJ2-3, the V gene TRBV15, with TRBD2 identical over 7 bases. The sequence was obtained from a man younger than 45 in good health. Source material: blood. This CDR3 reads CATSRGAGESDTQYF. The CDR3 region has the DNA TGTGCCACCAGCAGAGGTGCGGGAGAGTCAGATACGCAGTATTTT.